Following are 25 T cell receptor beta chains from one sample sequenced in a study of tumor-infiltrating lymphocytes in localized non-small cell lung cancer. TCRdb's table, derived via immunoSEQ multiplex PCR, lists solely in-frame clones and lacks some. The table records roughly 8,500 clones, almost 70% of them present only once. Sequenced input: uninvolved lung tissue not adjacent to the tumor. These receptors were obtained from a human donor with non-small cell lung cancer.

The gene calls are TRBV7-8 and TRBJ1-4; D is ambiguous. The CDR3 totals 14 residues. Germline assignment: CDR1 SGHVS and CDR2 FQNEAQ. Deletions cut 2 bases from V and 8 bases from J, with 12 bases between. CDR3 DNA: TGTGCCAGCAGCTTACCACCCCTGGGGGAAAAACTGTTTTTT. It specifies CASSLPPLGEKLFF.

This clone occurred a few times. V gene TRBV10-2 combines with J gene TRBJ2-5; tentative D call: TRBD2 (6 bases). The CDR3 spans 15 residues. Germline assignment: CDR1 WSHSY and CDR2 SAAADI. The V gene lost 8 bases and the J gene lost 4 bases, with 20 bases spanning the gap. This chain's CDR3 is CASSRGPNGGETQYF. In DNA form, the CDR3 reads TGCGCCAGCTCAAGAGGACCAAACGGGGGAGAGACCCAGTACTTC.

For the CDR3, the DNA is TGTGCCAGTACCCTAAGAGGAGGGGGCGTTGAAAAACTGTTTTTT. Protein sequence: CASTLRGGGVEKLFF. The V and J genes are TRBV19 and TRBJ1-4; 7 nucleotides agree with TRBD1. CDR1 and CDR2 from the germline V gene are LNHDA and SQIVND (reference sequence). V lost 7 bases to trimming and J lost 7 bases; unmatched junction nucleotides: 12. The CDR3 loop spans 15 amino acids.

V gene TRBV7-7 combines with J gene TRBJ2-2; 10 bases map to TRBD1. The CDR3 runs 16 residues. With 5 bases clipped from V and 7 bases from J, the junction kept 10 bases outside the gene matches. The germline V gene encodes CDR1 SSHAT and CDR2 FNYEAQ (reference sequence). Written as DNA, the CDR3 is TGTGCCAGCAGCCGCGGGACAGGGGAGTACATCGGGGAGCTGTTTTTT. This sequence encodes CASSRGTGEYIGELFF.

This clone is deemed medium-sized. The rearrangement uses TRBV28 and TRBJ1-2; TRBD1 is a possible D gene (5 bases). Germline CDR1 MDHEN, CDR2 SYDVKM. The CDR3 length is 13 residues. Trimming cost V 7 bases and J 4 bases, with 13 bases left between them. DNA of the CDR3: TGTGCCAGCATGGGGGGAGACCTCTATGGCTACACCTTC. Its translation is CASMGGDLYGYTF.

The chain links TRBV4-3 to TRBJ2-7; TRBD2 might be the D (6 bases). CDR3 length equals 16 residues. Between the trimmed V and J ends, which lost 2 bases and 5 bases, there was a span of 19 bases. Germline V CDR1 and CDR2: LGHNA, YSLEER. The CDR3 DNA sequence: TGCGCCAGCAGCCAATCAGAACTAGCAGGCCTCGACGAGCAGTACTTC. It yields the protein CASSQSELAGLDEQYF.

This clone was recorded a few times. V gene TRBV5-1 combines with J gene TRBJ1-2; 9 nucleotides match TRBD1. Germline assignment: CDR1 SGHRS and CDR2 YFSETQ. V was clipped by 1 base and J by 7 bases; unmatched bases: 8. The CDR3 consists of 15 residues. The CDR3 nucleotides read TGCGCCAGCAGCTTGATGGGACAGGGTTCAGGTGGCTACACCTTC. Its protein is CASSLMGQGSGGYTF.

This chain connects TRBV7-8 to TRBJ1-4; tentatively, D is TRBD1 (5 bases). The CDR3 has 14 residues. CDR1 and CDR2 from the germline V gene are SGHVS and FQNEAQ. Trimming removed 6 bases from V and 5 bases from J, with 13 bases in between. CDR3 loop: CASRPGTGNEKLFF. Here the CDR3 DNA reads TGTGCCAGCAGGCCCGGGACCGGGAATGAAAAACTGTTTTTT.

The genes are TRBV7-9 and TRBJ2-1, with 8 bases aligning to TRBD2. Germline-derived CDR1 and CDR2 are SEHNR and FQNEAQ (reference sequence). The CDR3 is made up of 16 amino acids. Unmatched junction bases numbered 8, after V lost 5 bases and J lost 2 bases. CDR3: CASSLNRGGTYNEQFF. DNA for the CDR3: TGTGCCAGCAGCCTAAACCGGGGGGGCACCTACAATGAGCAGTTCTTC.

The V and J genes are TRBV11-3 and TRBJ2-6; D unresolved. Per the germline V gene, CDR1 is SGHNT and CDR2 is YENEEA. V lost 1 base and J lost 2, with 9 bases in between. The CDR3 is 16 amino acids. The CDR3 DNA reads TGTGCCAGCAGCTTAGTGCCAGCCACTGGGGCCAACGTCCTGACTTTC. Protein product: CASSLVPATGANVLTF.

This rearrangement joins TRBV7-3 to TRBJ2-7; 9 nucleotides match TRBD1. CDR3 length equals 14 residues. The trim removed 5 bases at V and 0 bases at J, leaving 2 bases unmatched. CDR1 is SGHTA, CDR2 FQGTGA, per germline. The chain's CDR3 is CASSGTGSSYEQYF. CDR3 coding DNA: TGTGCCAGCAGCGGGACAGGGAGCTCCTACGAGCAGTACTTC. The whole variable domain, remainder taken from reference TRBV7-3 and TRBJ2-7, is GAGVSQTPSNKVTEKGKYVELRCDPISGHTALYWYRQSLGQGPEFLIYFQGTGAADDSGLPNDRFFAVRPEGSVSTLKIQRTERGDSAVYLCASSGTGSSYEQYFGPGTRLTVT.

The CDR3 region has the DNA TGCGCCAGCAGCCAAGAACGCTCTTCGACCCAAGAGACCCAGTACTTC. It codes for CASSQERSSTQETQYF. The rearrangement joins TRBV4-3 to TRBJ2-5; D gene ambiguous. Trimming removed 0 bases from V and 1 base from J, with 12 bases in between. This CDR3 comprises 16 residues. Germline V gene sequence: CDR1 LGHNA, CDR2 YSLEER.

The chain couples TRBV9 to TRBJ2-1; 7 bases align to TRBD1. With V trimmed by 4 bases and J by 3 bases, 7 bases remained unmatched. Looked up from germline, CDR1 is SGDLS and CDR2 is YYNGEE. This CDR3 has 15 amino acids. CDR3 residues: CASSPRDSDYNEQFF. Here the CDR3 DNA reads TGTGCCAGCAGCCCCAGGGACAGCGACTACAATGAGCAGTTCTTC.

The V and J genes are TRBV4-3 and TRBJ2-3; TRBD2 aligns across 7 bases. The CDR3 totals 14 residues. Trimming cost V 2 bases and J 5 bases; bases outside gene matches: 4. Germline loops: CDR1 LGHNA, CDR2 YSLEER. Written as DNA, the CDR3 is TGCGCCAGCAGCCAAAGTGGGGGGGGAGATACGCAGTATTTT. Amino acid sequence: CASSQSGGGDTQYF.

This rearrangement joins TRBV30 to TRBJ1-1; D unclear. This CDR3 is 17 amino acids long. V lost 0 bases, J lost 2 bases, and 19 bases lay in between. Germline CDR1 GTSNPN, CDR2 SVGIG (reference sequence). The CDR3 is CAWSVRGRRHLNTEAFF. Here the CDR3 DNA reads TGTGCCTGGAGTGTACGGGGTCGGAGACACCTTAACACTGAAGCTTTCTTT.

This sequence joins TRBV6-5 and TRBJ2-1; 8 nucleotides agree with TRBD1. V was clipped by 6 bases and J by 9 bases; unmatched bases: 7. Germline V gives CDR1 MNHEY, CDR2 SVGAGI. The CDR3 runs 13 residues. The CDR3 loop is CASRLNRGTEQFF. The CDR3 DNA reads TGTGCCAGCAGGCTTAACAGGGGGACTGAGCAGTTCTTC.

The V gene is TRBV14, the J gene TRBJ2-5, with D maybe TRBD1 (5 bases). This CDR3 is built from 14 residues. Between the trimmed V and J ends, which lost 1 base and 5 bases, there was a span of 11 bases. The V gene's germline CDR1 is SGHDN and CDR2 FVKESK. The CDR3 protein is CASSQAPGRETQYF. In DNA, the CDR3 is TGTGCCAGCAGCCAAGCCCCAGGGCGGGAGACCCAGTACTTC.

CDR3 protein: CASSAPGTAFDEQYF. The DNA for the CDR3 is TGTGCCAGCAGTGCCCCCGGGACAGCCTTCGACGAGCAGTACTTC. The J gene is TRBJ2-7, the V gene TRBV27; 7 nucleotides agree with TRBD1. CDR1 is MNHEY, CDR2 SMNVEV, per germline (reference sequence). V dropped 5 bases and J dropped 5; count of bases not matched to a gene: 12. The CDR3 extends over 15 amino acids.

This sequence joins TRBV29-1 and TRBJ1-2; 9 positions agree with TRBD1. The germline gives CDR1 SQVTM, CDR2 ANQGSEA. CDR3 length equals 13 residues. V shed 7 bases and J 3 bases; nucleotides not matched to a gene: 6. CDR3 bases: TGCAGCGGGGGACAGGGCGGGGACTATGGCTACACCTTC. Translation gives CSGGQGGDYGYTF.

This clone was recorded only once. The chain has TRBV27 and TRBJ1-4; 9 nucleotides match TRBD1. The trim removed 4 bases at V and 8 bases at J, leaving 5 bases unmatched. The CDR3 runs 14 residues. The germline CDR1 and CDR2 sequences are MNHEY and SMNVEV (reference sequence). CDR3 loop: CASSSTGGNEKLFF. DNA for the CDR3: TGTGCCAGCAGTTCGACAGGGGGTAACGAAAAACTGTTTTTT.

This clone has a handful of counts. V is TRBV29-1 and J is TRBJ2-3, with D perhaps TRBD1 (5 bases). This CDR3 is 14 amino acids long. Trimming removed 4 bases from V and 0 bases from J, with 11 bases in between. Germline CDR1 SQVTM, CDR2 ANQGSEA. The CDR3 is CSVVTVASTDTQYF. The CDR3 DNA follows: TGCAGCGTTGTGACAGTGGCTAGCACAGATACGCAGTATTTT.

The V and J genes are TRBV4-2 and TRBJ2-1; D is ambiguous. The CDR3 runs 14 residues. Trimming left V 2 bases short and J 4 bases short, with 9 bases between. Germline assignment: CDR1 LGHNA and CDR2 YNFKEQ. This chain's CDR3 is CASSQTWSYNEQFF. The CDR3 nucleotides read TGTGCCAGCAGCCAAACGTGGAGTTACAATGAGCAGTTCTTC.

This chain connects TRBV2 to TRBJ2-7; perhaps TRBD1 as D (6 bases). CDR1 SNHLY and CDR2 FYNNEI come from the germline V gene. There are 15 residues in the CDR3. The ends were cut back, 5 bases at V and 2 bases at J, with 16 bases in the middle. CDR3 DNA: TGTGCCAGCAGTACCAATCCCGGACAGACCTACGAGCAGTACTTC. Translation: CASSTNPGQTYEQYF.

This clone has just one count. The chain carries TRBV11-3 and TRBJ2-5; D perhaps matches TRBD1 (5 bases). The germline gives CDR1 SGHNT, CDR2 YENEEA. CDR3 size: 14 residues. Between the trimmed V and J ends, which lost 5 bases and 1 base, there was a span of 11 bases. CDR3 residues: CASSIWGGQETQYF. The CDR3, as DNA: TGTGCCAGCAGCATTTGGGGCGGCCAAGAGACCCAGTACTTC. Full variable domain (rest looked up from reference TRBV11-3 and TRBJ2-5): EAGVVQSPRYKIIEKKQPVAFWCNPISGHNTLYWYLQNLGQGPELLIRYENEEAVDDSQLPKDRFSAERLKGVDSTLKIQPAELGDSAVYLCASSIWGGQETQYFGPGTRLLVL.

V usage is TRBV9 and J usage is TRBJ2-7; 10 nucleotides match TRBD2. J lost 7 bases, V lost 4 bases, and 11 bases had no gene match. Germline CDR1 reads SGDLS; CDR2 reads YYNGEE. The CDR3 sequence is 15 residues long. The CDR3: CASSPRAGGHREQYF. The CDR3 region has the DNA TGTGCCAGCAGCCCCCGAGCGGGAGGGCATCGGGAGCAGTACTTC. Based on the CDR3 plus reference TRBV9 and TRBJ2-7, the full variable domain is DSGVTQTPKHLITATGQRVTLRCSPRSGDLSVYWYQQSLDQGLQFLIQYYNGEERAKGNILERFSAQQFPDLHSELNLSSLELGDSALYFCASSPRAGGHREQYFGPGTRLTVT.